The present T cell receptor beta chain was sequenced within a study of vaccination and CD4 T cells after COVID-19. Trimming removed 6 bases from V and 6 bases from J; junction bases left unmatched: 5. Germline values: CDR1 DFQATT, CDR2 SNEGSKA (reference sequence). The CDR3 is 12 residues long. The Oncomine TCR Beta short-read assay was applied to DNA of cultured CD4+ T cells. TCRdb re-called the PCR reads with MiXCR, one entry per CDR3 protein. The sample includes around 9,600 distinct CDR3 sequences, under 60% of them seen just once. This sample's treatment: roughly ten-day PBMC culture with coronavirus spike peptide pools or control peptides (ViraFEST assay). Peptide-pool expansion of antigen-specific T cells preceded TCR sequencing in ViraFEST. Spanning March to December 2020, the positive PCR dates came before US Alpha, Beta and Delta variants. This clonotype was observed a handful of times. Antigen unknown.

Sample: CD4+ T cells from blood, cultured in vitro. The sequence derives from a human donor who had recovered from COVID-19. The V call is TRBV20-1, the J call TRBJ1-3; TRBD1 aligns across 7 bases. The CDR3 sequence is CSAVQGLNTIYF. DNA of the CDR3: TGCAGTGCCGTACAGGGGTTAAACACCATATATTTT.